This T cell receptor beta chain was recorded in a study of cytomegalovirus exposure and HLA in healthy donors. Study results and limitations: Upon later analysis, HLA-associated TCR beta chains proved more clonally expanded than other, equally common chains.

The PCR ran on 60 Vbeta and 13 Jbeta primers. Profiling relied on immunoSEQ multiplex PCR, and the TCRdb table lists in-frame clones only, not all of them. The sample consists of some 110,000 clones, less than 80% of them appearing once. This clone appeared once. Its antigen is not known. The CDR3 runs 16 residues. V lost 4 bases, J lost 7 bases, and 20 bases lay in between. Germline V gene sequence: CDR1 LNHNV, CDR2 YYDKDF (reference sequence). The J gene is TRBJ2-1, the V gene TRBV15, with D unresolved. The sample consisted of PBMCs. This TCR was recovered from a woman aged 30 to 39 in good health and CMV-seronegative. The CDR3 DNA is TGTGCCACCAGCATCGGTGGCGGCCTCCTAAGGAATGAGCAGTTCTTC. This sequence encodes CATSIGGGLLRNEQFF.